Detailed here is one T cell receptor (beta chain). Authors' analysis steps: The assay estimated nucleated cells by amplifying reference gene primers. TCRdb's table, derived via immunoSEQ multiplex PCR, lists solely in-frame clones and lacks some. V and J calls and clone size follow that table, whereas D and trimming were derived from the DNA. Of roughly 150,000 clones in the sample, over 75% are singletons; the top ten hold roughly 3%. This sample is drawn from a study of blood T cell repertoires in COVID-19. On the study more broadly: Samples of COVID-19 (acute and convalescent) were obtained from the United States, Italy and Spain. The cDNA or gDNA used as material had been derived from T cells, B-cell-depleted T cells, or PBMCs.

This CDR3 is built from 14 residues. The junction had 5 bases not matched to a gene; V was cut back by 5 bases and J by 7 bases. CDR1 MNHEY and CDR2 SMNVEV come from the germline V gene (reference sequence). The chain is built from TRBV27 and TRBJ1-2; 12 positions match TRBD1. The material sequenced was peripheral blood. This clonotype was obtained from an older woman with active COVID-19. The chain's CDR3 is CASSIGTGGGGYTF. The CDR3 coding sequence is TGTGCCAGCAGTATAGGGACAGGGGGCGGTGGCTACACCTTC.